The 23 T cell receptor beta chains in this list originate from one sample, sequenced in a study of blood T cell repertoires in COVID-19. The data were produced by immunoSEQ multiplex PCR, yet TCRdb's version contains in-frame clones alone and is incomplete. The sample records around 310,000 clones, over 85% being singletons. Sequencing was carried out using PBMCs or T cells enriched from blood (not recorded which). These receptors were obtained from a woman in her twenties or thirties who had recovered from COVID-19.

The rearrangement joins TRBV5-1 to TRBJ1-5; no clear D gene. The CDR3 covers 13 residues. V was clipped by 4 bases and J by 7 bases, with 12 bases between them. Per the germline V gene, CDR1 is SGHRS and CDR2 is YFSETQ. CDR3: CASSIRGGQPQHF. CDR3 sequence (DNA): TGCGCCAGCAGCATTCGGGGTGGCCAGCCCCAGCATTTT.

V is TRBV5-1 and J is TRBJ2-7; 10 bases line up with TRBD1. Trimming took 0 bases from V and 4 from J; bases not matched to a gene: 4. Germline V CDR1 and CDR2: SGHRS, YFSETQ. The CDR3 length is 15 residues. As DNA, the CDR3 is TGCGCCAGCAGCTTGGGGCGGACAGGGGGTTACGAGCAGTACTTC. Amino acid sequence: CASSLGRTGGYEQYF.

The chain is built from TRBV19 and TRBJ2-1, with TRBD2 matching 10 bases. The CDR3 is 16 residues long. V dropped 4 bases and J dropped 6; count of bases not matched to a gene: 9. Germline assignment: CDR1 LNHDA and CDR2 SQIVND (reference sequence). For the CDR3, the DNA is TGTGCCAGTAGTACCCACCTAGCGGGAGCAGGCAATGAGCAGTTCTTC. This encodes CASSTHLAGAGNEQFF. The full variable domain, with the rest looked up from reference TRBV19 and TRBJ2-1, is DGGITQSPKYLFRKEGQNVTLSCEQNLNHDAMYWYRQDPGQGLRLIYYSQIVNDFQKGDIAEGYSVSREKKESFPLTVTSAQKNPTAFYLCASSTHLAGAGNEQFFGPGTRLTVL.

This chain links TRBV13 with TRBJ2-3; 9 positions agree with TRBD2. This CDR3 has 17 residues. V trimming: 4 bases; J trimming: 4 bases; junction bases outside the gene matches: 12. Germline V gene data show CDR1 as PRHDT and CDR2 as FYEKMQ (reference sequence). CDR3 nucleotide sequence: TGTGCCAGCAGCTGGAGACTTAGCGGGAGAGGGGCAGATACGCAGTATTTT. The encoded protein is CASSWRLSGRGADTQYF.

The genes are TRBV7-3 and TRBJ2-5; TRBD2 agrees at 7 bases. J was trimmed by 4 bases and V by 5 bases; bases with no gene match: 7. Looked up from germline, CDR1 is SGHTA and CDR2 is FQGTGA. This CDR3 comprises 14 residues. CDR3 in amino acids: CASSPLAGVETQYF. The DNA of the CDR3 is TGTGCCAGCAGCCCCCTTGCGGGAGTAGAGACCCAGTACTTC.

This chain joins TRBV29-1 and TRBJ1-1; possibly TRBD1 for D (6 bases). Trimming pared 5 bases from V and 8 bases from J, leaving 18 bases between. Germline CDR1 reads SQVTM; CDR2 reads ANQGSEA. The CDR3 runs 13 residues. CDR3 protein: CSVSSGTPPEAFF. The CDR3 DNA is TGCAGCGTTTCGTCCGGGACACCTCCCGAAGCTTTCTTT.

V is TRBV6-2 or TRBV6-3 and J is TRBJ2-5; D may be TRBD2 (6 bases). The germline CDR1 and CDR2 sequences are MNHEY and SVGEGT. V lost 2 bases to trimming and J lost 5 bases, with 15 bases between them. The CDR3 consists of 15 residues. The DNA for the CDR3 is TGTGCCAGCAGTTACGGGTACGGAGGGAGGGAGACCCAGTACTTC. This gives the protein CASSYGYGGRETQYF.

J is TRBJ1-2 and V is TRBV30, with 8 positions matching TRBD1. Trimming removed 3 bases from V and 1 base from J; junction bases left unmatched: 7. The CDR3 contains 15 residues. Germline values: CDR1 GTSNPN, CDR2 SVGIG (reference sequence). In DNA, the CDR3 is TGTGCCTGGAGCCTGCCGGGACAGGTTAACTATGGCTACACCTTC. As protein: CAWSLPGQVNYGYTF.

This clone was picked up one time. The J gene is TRBJ1-2, the V gene TRBV7-9, with TRBD1 matching 9 bases. CDR1 and CDR2 (germline): SEHNR, FQNEAQ (reference sequence). The V gene end was trimmed by 3 bases and the J gene end by 5 bases; junction bases not matched to a gene: 4. The CDR3 has 14 amino acids. CDR3 DNA sequence: TGTGCCAGCAGCTTTGCGACAGGGGGTTATGGCTACACCTTC. Its translation is CASSFATGGYGYTF.

The gene calls are TRBV24-1 and TRBJ1-5, with 7 bases that match TRBD1. The CDR3 extends over 15 amino acids. Germline V gene lookup returns CDR1 KGHDR and CDR2 SFDVKD. The V and J ends lost 3 bases and 3 bases, in that order; junction bases with no gene match: 4. The CDR3 sequence is CATSDGGQLNQPQHF. The CDR3 region has the DNA TGTGCCACCAGTGATGGGGGACAGCTCAATCAGCCCCAGCATTTT.

This clone was observed a few times. The chain employs TRBV6-2 or TRBV6-3 and TRBJ2-3; the match to TRBD2 covers 9 bases. This CDR3 contains 21 residues. The V and J ends lost 2 bases and 6 bases, in that order; junction bases with no gene match: 24. Germline V lookup: CDR1 MNHEY, CDR2 SVGEGT. As DNA, the CDR3 is TGTGCCAGCAGTTACCCCAGTCCTCGTAGCGGGGTAGCGGGAGAAGGGGATACGCAGTATTTT. Protein sequence: CASSYPSPRSGVAGEGDTQYF.

This sequence joins TRBV6-4 and TRBJ2-4; tentative D call: TRBD1 (5 bases). Germline-derived CDR1 and CDR2 are MRHNA and SNTAGT. There are 13 residues in the CDR3. Between the trimmed V and J ends, which lost 2 bases and 5 bases, there was a span of 7 bases. CDR3 region: CASSDGAQNIQYF. CDR3 DNA: TGTGCCAGCAGTGACGGGGCCCAAAACATTCAGTACTTC.

J is TRBJ1-2 and V is TRBV11-2, with no clear D. The V gene lost 6 bases and the J gene lost 6 bases, with 14 bases spanning the gap. Per the germline V gene, CDR1 is SGHAT and CDR2 is FQNNGV. The CDR3 contains 13 residues. The CDR3 reads CASRRLRHNGYTF. The CDR3 DNA follows: TGTGCCAGCAGAAGACTTAGGCACAATGGCTACACCTTC.

CDR3 sequence (DNA): TGTGCCAGCAGCCCCAAGAGCGACCGCACAGATACGCAGTATTTT. It translates to CASSPKSDRTDTQYF. V and J are TRBV9 and TRBJ2-3; D gene uncertain. CDR1 is SGDLS, CDR2 YYNGEE, per germline. The CDR3 contains 15 residues. With 4 bases removed from V and 1 base from J, the gap between germline ends came to 13 bases. Together with reference TRBV9 and TRBJ2-3, the CDR3 gives the full variable domain: DSGVTQTPKHLITATGQRVTLRCSPRSGDLSVYWYQQSLDQGLQFLIQYYNGEERAKGNILERFSAQQFPDLHSELNLSSLELGDSALYFCASSPKSDRTDTQYFGPGTRLTVL.

The chain couples TRBV7-2 to TRBJ2-1; 8 positions match TRBD2. J was trimmed by 13 bases and V by 4 bases; bases with no gene match: 6. This CDR3 region has 12 residues. The germline V gene has CDR1 SGHTA and CDR2 FQGNSA. CDR3 protein: CASSSGAGAQFF. In nucleotides, the CDR3 is TGTGCCAGCAGCTCCGGAGCGGGAGCTCAGTTCTTC.

This clone has only a few counts. The chain carries TRBV12-3 or TRBV12-4 and TRBJ1-2; possibly TRBD1 for D (6 bases). This CDR3 spans 12 amino acids. V was clipped by 3 bases and J by 13 bases, with 15 bases between them. The CDR3 DNA follows: TGTGCCAGCAGTTTTGGGACACCTGAGTGCACCTTC. Its translation is CASSFGTPECTF.

CDR3 DNA: TGTGCCAGCTCAGCGGGACAGGGGAGTCAGCCCCAGCATTTT. This codes for CASSAGQGSQPQHF. This rearrangement joins TRBV18 to TRBJ1-5; 10 bases match TRBD1. V shed 5 bases, J shed 6 bases, and the junction held 4 bases outside the gene matches. This CDR3 contains 14 residues. From germline, CDR1 is KGHSH and CDR2 LQKENI.

V and J are TRBV19 and TRBJ2-1; 10 positions match TRBD2. Germline-derived CDR1 and CDR2 are LNHDA and SQIVND (reference sequence). Trimming cost V 4 bases and J 4 bases; bases outside gene matches: 13. CDR3 length equals 18 residues. CDR3 region: CASSRSSSSGSIYNEQFF. CDR3 sequence (DNA): TGTGCCAGTAGTAGGAGCTCATCTAGCGGGAGTATATACAATGAGCAGTTCTTC.

The chain recombines TRBV28 with TRBJ2-3, with D perhaps matching TRBD2 (7 bases). Trimming removed 2 bases from V and 0 bases from J, with 18 bases in between. Germline lookup yields CDR1 MDHEN and CDR2 SYDVKM. The CDR3 has 18 amino acids. The CDR3 DNA is TGTGCCAGCAGTTTAGGGGTGTGGGGGGGCACCAGCACAGATACGCAGTATTTT. It translates to CASSLGVWGGTSTDTQYF.

V usage is TRBV4-2 and J usage is TRBJ2-7; tentative D call: TRBD2 (5 bases). V was clipped by 0 bases and J by 3 bases, with 9 bases between them. The CDR3 has 14 residues. The germline V gene has CDR1 LGHNA and CDR2 YNFKEQ. CDR3 sequence (DNA): TGTGCCAGCAGCCAAGATCCAGCGGACTACGAGCAGTACTTC. This translates into CASSQDPADYEQYF.

The V and J genes are TRBV7-9 and TRBJ1-2, with D possibly being TRBD1 (6 bases). V lost 3 bases and J 2 bases, leaving 13 bases between the germline ends. This CDR3 is built from 15 residues. Germline CDR1 SEHNR, CDR2 FQNEAQ (reference sequence). Written as DNA, the CDR3 is TGTGCCAGCAGCTTTACCGGGACACCGAACTATGGCTACACCTTC. It yields the protein CASSFTGTPNYGYTF.

A single count supports this clone. The rearrangement joins TRBV7-9 to TRBJ2-1; 10 bases line up with TRBD2. Germline CDR1 is SEHNR and CDR2 is FQNEAQ (reference sequence). The CDR3 totals 15 residues. Trimming took 2 bases from V and 5 from J; bases not matched to a gene: 3. For the CDR3, the DNA is TGTGCCAGCAGCTTATTAGCGGGAGGACACAATGAGCAGTTCTTC. Its translation: CASSLLAGGHNEQFF.

This chain uses TRBV2 with TRBJ2-5; no definite D call. Trimming stripped 6 bases from V and 3 bases from J, with 11 bases between. The CDR3 runs 13 residues. CDR1 is SNHLY and CDR2 is FYNNEI in the germline V gene. The CDR3 spells CASSMTWEETQYF. DNA of the CDR3: TGTGCCAGCAGCATGACATGGGAAGAGACCCAGTACTTC.